This T cell receptor (beta chain) originates from a study of blood T cells in healthy people across ages. Germline loops: CDR1 SGHRS, CDR2 YFSETQ. CDR3 length equals 14 residues. Healthy Caucasian individuals from Russia aged about 6 to 100 were enrolled as donors. Many counts were recorded for this clonotype. The target antigen is unknown. Mismatch with germline at one junction end may stem from a read error. Primers used in a second PCR of about 7 to 11 cycles were a sample-barcoded 5' primer and a J-beta primer mix. TCRdb passed the 5' RACE reads through MiXCR, listing each CDR3 protein once. The data show around 970,000 distinct CDR3 sequences, roughly half seen once. Study-wide results and caveats: Per-million-T-cell TCR beta diversity fell roughly linearly with age.

The sequenced sample consisted of blood. V and J are TRBV5-1 and TRBJ2-7, with 7 bases fitting TRBD2. The TCR was taken from a woman aged 55-70 years in good health. CDR3 sequence: CASSLGGSTYEQYF. The CDR3, as DNA: TGTGCCAGCAGCTTAGGCGGGAGCACCTACGAGCAGTACTTC.